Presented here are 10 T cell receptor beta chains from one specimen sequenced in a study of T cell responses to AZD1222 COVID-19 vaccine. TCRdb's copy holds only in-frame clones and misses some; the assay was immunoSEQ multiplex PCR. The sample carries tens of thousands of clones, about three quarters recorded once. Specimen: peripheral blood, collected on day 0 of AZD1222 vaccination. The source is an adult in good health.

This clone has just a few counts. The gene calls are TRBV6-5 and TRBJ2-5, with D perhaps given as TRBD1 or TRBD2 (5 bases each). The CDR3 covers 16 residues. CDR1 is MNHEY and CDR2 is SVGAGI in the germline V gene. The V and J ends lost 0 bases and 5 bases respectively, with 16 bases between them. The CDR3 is CASSYSNSRGAETQYF. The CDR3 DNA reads TGTGCCAGCAGTTACTCGAATAGTAGGGGAGCGGAGACCCAGTACTTC.

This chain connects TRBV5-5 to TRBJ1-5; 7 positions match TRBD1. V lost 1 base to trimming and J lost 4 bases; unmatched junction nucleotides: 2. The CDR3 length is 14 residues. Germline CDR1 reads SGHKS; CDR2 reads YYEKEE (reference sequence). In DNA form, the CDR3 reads TGTGCCAGCAGCTTGTGGGACAGTAATCAGCCCCAGCATTTT. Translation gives CASSLWDSNQPQHF. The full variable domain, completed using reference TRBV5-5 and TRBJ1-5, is DAGVTQSPTHLIKTRGQQVTLRCSPISGHKSVSWYQQVLGQGPQFIFQYYEKEERGRGNFPDRFSARQFPNYSSELNVNALLLGDSALYLCASSLWDSNQPQHFGDGTRLSIL.

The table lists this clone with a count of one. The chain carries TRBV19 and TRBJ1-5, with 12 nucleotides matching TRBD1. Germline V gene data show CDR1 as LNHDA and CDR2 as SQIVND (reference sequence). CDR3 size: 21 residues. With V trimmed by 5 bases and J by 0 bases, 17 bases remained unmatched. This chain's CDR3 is CASSPLSGTGGLFSSNQPQHF. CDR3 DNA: TGTGCCAGTAGTCCCCTCAGCGGGACAGGGGGCTTGTTCTCTAGCAATCAGCCCCAGCATTTT. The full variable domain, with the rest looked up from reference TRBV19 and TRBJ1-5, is DGGITQSPKYLFRKEGQNVTLSCEQNLNHDAMYWYRQDPGQGLRLIYYSQIVNDFQKGDIAEGYSVSREKKESFPLTVTSAQKNPTAFYLCASSPLSGTGGLFSSNQPQHFGDGTRLSIL.

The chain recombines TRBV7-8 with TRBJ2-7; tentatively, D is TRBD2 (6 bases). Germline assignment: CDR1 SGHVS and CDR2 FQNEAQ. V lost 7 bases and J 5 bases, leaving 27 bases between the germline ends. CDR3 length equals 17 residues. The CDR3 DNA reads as TGTGCCAGCAACCCCAACCCCCTCGGGGGTACGGCCGACGAGCAGTACTTC. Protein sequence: CASNPNPLGGTADEQYF.

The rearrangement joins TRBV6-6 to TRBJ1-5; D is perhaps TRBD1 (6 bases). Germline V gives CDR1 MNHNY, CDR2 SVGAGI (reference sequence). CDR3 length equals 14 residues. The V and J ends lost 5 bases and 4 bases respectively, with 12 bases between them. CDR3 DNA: TGTGCCAGCAGTCAACTGACAGGAAATCAGCCCCAGCATTTT. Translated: CASSQLTGNQPQHF.

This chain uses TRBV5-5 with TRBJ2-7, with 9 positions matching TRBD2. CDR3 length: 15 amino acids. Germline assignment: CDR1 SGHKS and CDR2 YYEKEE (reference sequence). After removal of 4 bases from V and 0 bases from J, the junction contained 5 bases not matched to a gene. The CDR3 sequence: CASSPSGGLSYEQYF. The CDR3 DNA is TGTGCCAGCAGCCCCAGCGGGGGGCTCTCCTACGAGCAGTACTTC.

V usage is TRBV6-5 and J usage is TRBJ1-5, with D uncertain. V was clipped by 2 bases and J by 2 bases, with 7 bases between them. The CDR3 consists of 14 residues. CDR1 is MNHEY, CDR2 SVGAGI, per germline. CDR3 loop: CASSYVGGNQPQHF. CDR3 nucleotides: TGTGCCAGCAGTTACGTGGGAGGCAATCAGCCCCAGCATTTT.

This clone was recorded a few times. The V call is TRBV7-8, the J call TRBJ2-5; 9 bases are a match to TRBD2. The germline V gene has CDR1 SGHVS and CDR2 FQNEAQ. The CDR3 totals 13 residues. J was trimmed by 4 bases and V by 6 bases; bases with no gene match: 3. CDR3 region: CASRAGGPETQYF. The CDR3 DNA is TGTGCCAGCAGAGCGGGGGGCCCAGAGACCCAGTACTTC.

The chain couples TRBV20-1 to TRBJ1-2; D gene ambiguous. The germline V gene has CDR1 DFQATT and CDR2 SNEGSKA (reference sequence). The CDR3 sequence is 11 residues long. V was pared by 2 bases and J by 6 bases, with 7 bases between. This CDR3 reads CSARFGNGYTF. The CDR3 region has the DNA TGCAGTGCTAGATTCGGAAATGGCTACACCTTC.

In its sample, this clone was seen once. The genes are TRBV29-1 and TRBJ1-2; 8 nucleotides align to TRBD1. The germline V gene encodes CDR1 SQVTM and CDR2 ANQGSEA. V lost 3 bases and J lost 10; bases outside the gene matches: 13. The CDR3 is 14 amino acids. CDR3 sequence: CSVEALDRGQIYTF. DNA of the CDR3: TGCAGCGTTGAGGCACTAGACAGGGGACAAATCTACACCTTC.